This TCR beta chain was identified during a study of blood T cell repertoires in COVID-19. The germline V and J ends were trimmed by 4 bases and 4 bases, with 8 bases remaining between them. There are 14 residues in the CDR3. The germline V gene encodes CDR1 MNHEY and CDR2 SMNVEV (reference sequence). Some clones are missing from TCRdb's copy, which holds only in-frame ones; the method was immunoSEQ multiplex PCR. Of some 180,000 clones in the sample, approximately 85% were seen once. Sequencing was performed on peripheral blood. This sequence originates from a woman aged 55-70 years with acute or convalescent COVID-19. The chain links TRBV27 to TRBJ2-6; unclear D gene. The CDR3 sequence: CASSSTGGANVLTF. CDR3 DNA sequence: TGTGCCAGCAGTTCGACCGGGGGGGCCAACGTCCTGACTTTC.